This T cell receptor beta chain was found in a study of breast tumors, draining lymph nodes, adjacent tissues. Notes on the study in general: Findings are consistent with lymph node origin and intratumoral expansion of most tumor T cells. Tumor repertoires ranked between lymph nodes and nontumor tissue in diversity, with V and J gene preferences. Tumor and nontumor repertoires were significantly more similar in luminal-like than in basal-like breast cancer.

In TCRdb, the multiplex PCR reads were re-called with MiXCR into one record per CDR3 protein. The top ten clones hold around 2.2% of a sample with some 140,000 distinct CDR3 sequences, around 21% of them seen once. CDR1 and CDR2 (germline): DFQATT, SNEGSKA (reference sequence). Trimming removed 0 bases at V and 8 bases at J, with 20 bases between. This CDR3 has 16 amino acids. Samples came from axillary lymph nodes draining the breast cancer. This clonotype came up many times. The antigen is unknown. The chain links TRBV20-1 to TRBJ2-1, with D tentatively TRBD1 (6 bases). The specimen sequenced was axillary lymph node tissue. The sequence was obtained from a female donor with breast cancer. Some clones in this sample may be carry-over from other donors' samples. Here the CDR3 reads CSARDSRAGVVDEQFF. The CDR3 coding sequence is TGCAGTGCTAGAGATAGTAGGGCAGGGGTGGTGGATGAGCAGTTCTTC.